A selection of T cell receptor beta chains follows, all from one sample in a study of T cell repertoires in ileal Crohn's disease. Clones were sequenced by immunoSEQ multiplex PCR, and TCRdb holds only the in-frame ones, with some missing. The table records around 14,000 clones, roughly 80% of them present only once. Source material: ileal tissue. These receptors all come from an adult with Crohn's disease. The CDR3 runs from the conserved cysteine through the conserved F or W. Each record gives: D gene, clone size, V gene, J gene, CDR3 DNA, CDR3 protein. D genes are given only for firm matches. Size values are once, few and many counts, or a class for expanded clones, and some rows have none.

>TRBD1|-|TRBV27|TRBJ2-7
TGTGCCAGCAGTTTACCGGGGACAGCTTTCTACGAGCAGTACTTC
CASSLPGTAFYEQYF
>TRBD1|few|TRBV7-2|TRBJ2-7
TGTGCCAGCAGCTTGAGACAGGGTTCCTACGAGCAGTACTTC
CASSLRQGSYEQYF
>-|-|TRBV30|TRBJ1-4
TGTGCCTGGAGTTCCTTGGGACTCACCCCCGAAAAACTGTTTTTT
CAWSSLGLTPEKLFF
>TRBD1|-|TRBV27|TRBJ2-2
TGTGCCAGCAGGTGGCAGGGGGCGGGCGGGGAGCTGTTTTTT
CASRWQGAGGELFF
>TRBD2|once|TRBV4-2|TRBJ2-2
TGTGCCAGCAGCTCCCTAGCTACGGGAGGGCCCGGGGAGCTGTTTTTT
CASSSLATGGPGELFF
>-|-|TRBV27|TRBJ1-2
TGTGCCAGCAGTTATGGGGGGGCGGACTATGGCTACACCTTC
CASSYGGADYGYTF
>-|-|TRBV9|TRBJ2-7
TGTGCCAGCAGCCTAGGGGGGGACTACGAGCAGTACTTC
CASSLGGDYEQYF
>TRBD2|-|TRBV5-4|TRBJ2-1
TGTGCCAGCAGCTCCCAGAGGCTAGCGGGGGGGAATGAGCAGTTCTTC
CASSSQRLAGGNEQFF
>-|few|TRBV7-2|TRBJ2-4
TGTGCCAGCAGCTTAGGCTTTAGCCAAAACATTCAGTACTTC
CASSLGFSQNIQYF
>TRBD1|-|TRBV7-2|TRBJ1-1
TGTGCCAGCAGCTTGAGACAGGGGAACACTGAAGCTTTCTTT
CASSLRQGNTEAFF
>-|-|TRBV10-2|TRBJ1-1
TGCGCCAGCAGTGAGCCTTGGGGGGGGAACACTGAAGCTTTCTTT
CASSEPWGGNTEAFF
>-|-|TRBV6-1|TRBJ2-7
TGTGCCAGCAGAGAACAACTCTACGAGCAGTACTTC
CASREQLYEQYF
>TRBD2|-|TRBV5-5|TRBJ2-1
TGTGCCAGCAGCTCGCGGGAGCGGGCCTACAATGAGCAGTTCTTC
CASSSRERAYNEQFF
>TRBD1|-|TRBV29-1|TRBJ1-1
TGCAGCGTGGCCGGGACAGGGGGCAACACTGAAGCTTTCTTT
CSVAGTGGNTEAFF
>TRBD1|few|TRBV5-4|TRBJ1-2
TGTGCCAGCAGCTTGGCAGGGGGCGTCTATGGCTACACCTTC
CASSLAGGVYGYTF
>TRBD1|few|TRBV15|TRBJ1-2
TGTGCCACTGCGGGGACAGGGGGAAGGGGTGGCTACACCTTC
CATAGTGGRGGYTF
>-|-|TRBV27|TRBJ1-3
TGTGCCAGCAGGGGACTTAGCTCTGGAAACACCATATATTTT
CASRGLSSGNTIYF
>-|few|TRBV30|TRBJ1-5
TGTGCCTGGAGTCCCCGGGGGTTAGGCAATCAGCCCCAGCATTTT
CAWSPRGLGNQPQHF
>TRBD1|-|TRBV9|TRBJ1-1
TGTGCCAGCAGTCGAGGACAGGTTGAAGGTGAAGCTTTCTTT
CASSRGQVEGEAFF
>TRBD2|-|TRBV2|TRBJ2-3
TGTGCCAGCGCACTAGCGGGGGTCACAGATACGCAGTATTTT
CASALAGVTDTQYF
>TRBD1|few|TRBV5-1|TRBJ1-5
TGCGCCAGCAGCTTATCCGGGACAGGGGGTCAGCCCCAGCATTTT
CASSLSGTGGQPQHF
>-|-|TRBV10-3|TRBJ1-5
TGTGCCACCCGTCGGGAAACAAATCAGCCCCAGCATTTT
CATRRETNQPQHF
>TRBD1|-|TRBV14|TRBJ1-2
TGTGCCAGCAGCCCGAGGGACAGGTTCTATGGCTACACCTTC
CASSPRDRFYGYTF
>TRBD1|-|TRBV27|TRBJ2-7
TGTGCCAGCAGTCCTACCCGGGGACAGGGATTGGGCGAGCAGTACTTC
CASSPTRGQGLGEQYF
>TRBD1|-|TRBV5-6|TRBJ2-1
TGTGCCAGCAGCCGACAGGGGGTGACCTACAATGAGCAGTTCTTC
CASSRQGVTYNEQFF
>-|-|TRBV30|TRBJ2-7
TGTGCCTGGAGTTTCTTAGCCGGGACACACAGAGACTTC
CAWSFLAGTHRDF
>TRBD2|-|TRBV6-5|TRBJ2-5
TGTGCCAGCAGTTACGGGACTACCGGAGAGACCCAGTACTTC
CASSYGTTGETQYF
>TRBD1|-|TRBV5-1|TRBJ1-1
TGCGCCAGCAGCCTCGGACAGGGGGCGGCTTTCTTT
CASSLGQGAAFF
>-|medium-sized|TRBV19|TRBJ2-2
TGTGCCACCAAGCTCGGGGGGCCGAACACCGGGGAGCTGTTTTTT
CATKLGGPNTGELFF